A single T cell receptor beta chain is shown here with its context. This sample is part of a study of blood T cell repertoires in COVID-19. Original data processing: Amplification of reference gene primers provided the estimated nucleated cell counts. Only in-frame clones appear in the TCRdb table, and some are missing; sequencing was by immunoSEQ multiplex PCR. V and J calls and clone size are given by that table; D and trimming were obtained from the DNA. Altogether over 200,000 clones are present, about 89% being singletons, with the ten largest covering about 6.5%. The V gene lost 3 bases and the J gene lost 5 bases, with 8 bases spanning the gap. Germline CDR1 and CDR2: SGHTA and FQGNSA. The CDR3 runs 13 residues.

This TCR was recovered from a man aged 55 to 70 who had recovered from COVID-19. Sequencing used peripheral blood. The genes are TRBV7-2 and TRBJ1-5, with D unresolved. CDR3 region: CASSFEFYQPQHF. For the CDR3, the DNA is TGTGCCAGCAGCTTTGAGTTCTATCAGCCCCAGCATTTT.